These 10 T cell receptor beta chains originate from one sample sequenced in a study of early stage breast cancer tumors. Some clones are missing from TCRdb's copy, which holds only in-frame ones; the method was immunoSEQ multiplex PCR. The sample lists about 72,000 clones; 65% to 85% were seen once. Specimen: blood. The receptors were sampled from a person between 55 and 69 years old with breast cancer.

This chain uses TRBV18 with TRBJ1-2, with D possibly being TRBD1 (5 bases). This CDR3 has 15 amino acids. Between the trimmed V and J ends, which lost 1 base and 6 bases, there was a span of 15 bases. Germline-derived CDR1 and CDR2 are KGHSH and LQKENI. The CDR3 region is CASSPLNPAGNGYTF. CDR3 nucleotides: TGTGCCAGCTCACCACTAAATCCGGCAGGGAATGGCTACACCTTC. The complete variable domain, with remaining parts taken from reference TRBV18 and TRBJ1-2, reads NAGVMQNPRHLVRRRGQEARLRCSPMKGHSHVYWYRQLPEEGLKFMVYLQKENIIDESGMPKERFSAEFPKEGPSILRIQQVVRGDSAAYFCASSPLNPAGNGYTFGSGTRLTVV.

This chain links TRBV27 with TRBJ1-5; no firm D call. The CDR3 loop spans 14 amino acids. Germline loops: CDR1 MNHEY, CDR2 SMNVEV (reference sequence). V was clipped by 3 bases and J by 10 bases, with 16 bases between them. The CDR3 bases are TGTGCCAGCAGTTTCCGTGACCCCGGGGAACCCCAGCATTTT. This encodes CASSFRDPGEPQHF.

The chain has TRBV11-2 and TRBJ1-1; D unresolved. This CDR3 comprises 16 residues. Germline CDR1 and CDR2: SGHAT and FQNNGV. The ends were cut back, 0 bases at V and 3 bases at J, with 14 bases in the middle. This CDR3 reads CASSLDQLSRDTEAFF. The DNA of the CDR3 is TGTGCCAGCAGCTTAGACCAACTTTCCAGAGACACTGAAGCTTTCTTT.

The chain joins TRBV30 to TRBJ2-4; D is unclear. Germline V gives CDR1 GTSNPN, CDR2 SVGIG (reference sequence). Trimming took off 0 bases at V and 8 bases at J, with 11 bases between the two ends. There are 13 residues in the CDR3. This CDR3 is CAWSVGQRDIQYF. The CDR3 bases are TGTGCCTGGAGTGTAGGGCAACGGGACATTCAGTACTTC.

CDR3 sequence reads: CASSEGGQGGEKLFF. CDR3 nucleotide sequence: TGTGCCAGCAGTGAAGGGGGACAGGGGGGTGAAAAACTGTTTTTT. The chain uses TRBV6-1 and TRBJ1-4, with 11 bases matching TRBD1. The V gene end was trimmed by 1 base and the J gene end by 7 bases; junction bases not matched to a gene: 2. The CDR3 extends over 15 amino acids. Germline CDR1 is MNHNS and CDR2 is SASEGT.

The genes are TRBV29-1 and TRBJ1-1; no firm D call. This CDR3 is 13 amino acids long. Trimming left V 6 bases short and J 4 bases short, with 15 bases between. Germline assignment: CDR1 SQVTM and CDR2 ANQGSEA. CDR3: CSVRRVSGTEAFF. In nucleotides, the CDR3 is TGCAGCGTGCGGAGGGTATCGGGCACTGAAGCTTTCTTT. Looking up the rest from reference TRBV29-1 and TRBJ1-1 gives the full variable domain: SAVISQKPSRDICQRGTSLTIQCQVDSQVTMMFWYRQQPGQSLTLIATANQGSEATYESGFVIDKFPISRPNLTFSTLTVSNMSPEDSSIYLCSVRRVSGTEAFFGQGTRLTVV.

The V and J genes are TRBV19 and TRBJ2-5; the match to TRBD1 covers 10 bases. This CDR3 spans 13 amino acids. The V and J ends lost 6 bases and 7 bases, in that order; junction bases with no gene match: 5. Germline CDR1 and CDR2: LNHDA and SQIVND (reference sequence). The CDR3 sequence: CASRGTGAGTQYF. The CDR3 coding sequence is TGTGCCAGTAGGGGGACAGGGGCTGGGACCCAGTACTTC. Variable domain in full (rest from reference TRBV19 and TRBJ2-5): DGGITQSPKYLFRKEGQNVTLSCEQNLNHDAMYWYRQDPGQGLRLIYYSQIVNDFQKGDIAEGYSVSREKKESFPLTVTSAQKNPTAFYLCASRGTGAGTQYFGPGTRLLVL.

This chain uses TRBV9 with TRBJ2-5; D may be TRBD2 (6 bases). The CDR3 extends over 13 amino acids. CDR1 is SGDLS, CDR2 YYNGEE, per germline. Between the trimmed V and J ends, which lost 0 bases and 12 bases, there was a span of 15 bases. CDR3 loop: CASSVEMGTAEYF. CDR3 DNA: TGTGCCAGCAGCGTAGAAATGGGGACTGCGGAGTACTTC.

The chain is built from TRBV7-8 and TRBJ1-3; 10 bases line up with TRBD1. The junction had 4 bases not matched to a gene; V was cut back by 1 base and J by 4 bases. Per the germline V gene, CDR1 is SGHVS and CDR2 is FQNEAQ. The CDR3 has 16 residues. The CDR3 region has the DNA TGTGCCAGCAGCTTAGGAGGGACAGGGGCGGGAAACACCATATATTTT. Its protein product is CASSLGGTGAGNTIYF.

A single count supports this clone. The V call is TRBV5-1, the J call TRBJ1-4, with 7 bases matching TRBD1. The junction had 2 bases not matched to a gene; V was cut back by 0 bases and J by 0 bases. CDR3 length: 16 amino acids. Germline loops: CDR1 SGHRS, CDR2 YFSETQ. The CDR3 sequence: CASSLDRGATNEKLFF. In DNA, the CDR3 is TGCGCCAGCAGCTTGGACAGGGGTGCAACTAATGAAAAACTGTTTTTT.